This T cell receptor (beta chain) appears in the sequencing data of a study of cytomegalovirus exposure and HLA in healthy donors. Broader study findings: V- and J-gene trimming of TCR beta was linked (in a later analysis) to a missense DCLRE1C variant. Some V segments, TRBV6-2 and TRBV6-3 among them, were indistinguishable and were therefore excluded.

About this clone itself: As yet, its antigen is unknown. The junction departs from germline at one end; a sequencing error may be responsible.

CDR1 SGHRS and CDR2 YFSETQ come from the germline V gene. This CDR3 comprises 14 residues. Amplification used 60 Vbeta primers and 13 Jbeta primers. Sequencing used immunoSEQ multiplex PCR; TCRdb keeps in-frame clones, though not all of them. The sample gives roughly 78,000 clones, roughly 63% of which show up once; more than 5% is in the top ten. Sequencing was carried out using PBMCs. The chain links TRBV5-1 to TRBJ1-5, with D maybe TRBD1 (5 bases). This receptor was obtained from a man aged 25 to 40 in good health and CMV-seropositive. The DNA of the CDR3 is TGCGCCAGCAGCTACGACAGACCCGATCAACCCCAGCATTTT. Translation gives CASSYDRPDQPQHF.